The 13 T cell receptor beta chains listed next were all sequenced from one sample in a study of cytomegalovirus exposure and HLA in healthy donors. A multiplex PCR was run with 60 Vbeta primers and 13 Jbeta primers. The method was immunoSEQ multiplex PCR; TCRdb's version includes in-frame clones alone and lacks a portion of them. The sample comprises roughly 120,000 clones, roughly three quarters of which are singletons, and roughly 2% rests with the top ten. The sequenced sample was PBMCs. The receptors were gathered from a young man in good health and CMV-seronegative.

The chain joins TRBV28 to TRBJ1-5; no definite D call. The CDR3 extends over 11 amino acids. The germline gives CDR1 MDHEN, CDR2 SYDVKM. The V gene lost 8 bases and the J gene lost 7 bases, with 9 bases spanning the gap. The CDR3 loop reads CASHSRQPQHF. As DNA, the CDR3 is TGTGCCAGCCACAGTCGCCAGCCCCAGCATTTT.

This chain connects TRBV28 to TRBJ1-2; 7 nucleotides align to TRBD1. The V and J ends lost 6 bases and 9 bases, in that order; junction bases with no gene match: 10. CDR3 length: 13 residues. The germline gives CDR1 MDHEN, CDR2 SYDVKM. As DNA, the CDR3 is TGTGCCAGCAGACTACAGGGGCAGCGTCGCTACACCTTC. Residues: CASRLQGQRRYTF.

This clone has more than one count but fewer than ten. This chain connects TRBV5-1 to TRBJ1-5; D may be TRBD1 (6 bases). V lost 5 bases, J lost 4 bases, and 19 bases lay in between. Per germline, CDR1 SGHRS and CDR2 YFSETQ. The CDR3 is 16 residues long. CDR3 in amino acids: CASSSGQLGGNQPQHF. CDR3 in DNA: TGCGCCAGCAGTTCCGGACAGCTTGGAGGAAATCAGCCCCAGCATTTT.

V is TRBV6-5 and J is TRBJ2-3, with 9 bases aligning to TRBD2. The V gene end was trimmed by 4 bases and the J gene end by 2 bases; junction bases not matched to a gene: 4. Germline CDR1 is MNHEY and CDR2 is SVGAGI. The CDR3 length is 15 residues. The CDR3 sequence is CASSSSSGVTDTQYF. CDR3 DNA sequence: TGTGCCAGCAGTTCTTCTAGCGGGGTCACAGATACGCAGTATTTT.

The chain combines TRBV5-1 with TRBJ2-7; TRBD1 is a possible D gene (6 bases). Trimming stripped 5 bases from V and 4 bases from J, with 19 bases between. The CDR3 runs 15 residues. CDR1 is SGHRS and CDR2 is YFSETQ in the germline V gene. The CDR3 loop is CASRPGTPGGYEQYF. CDR3 coding DNA: TGCGCCAGCAGACCCGGGACACCCGGAGGTTACGAGCAGTACTTC.

This clone was counted a few times. The rearrangement joins TRBV13 to TRBJ2-7; D unclear. Germline V CDR1 and CDR2: PRHDT, FYEKMQ (reference sequence). Between the trimmed V and J ends, which lost 2 bases and 3 bases, there was a span of 5 bases. The CDR3 totals 12 residues. The DNA of the CDR3 is TGTGCCAGCAGCTTATCCAGCTACGAGCAGTACTTC. This encodes CASSLSSYEQYF.

The J gene is TRBJ2-4, the V gene TRBV28; D perhaps matches TRBD1 (6 bases). CDR1 MDHEN and CDR2 SYDVKM come from the germline V gene. Trimming removed 5 bases at V and 4 bases at J, with 21 bases between. This CDR3 is 17 amino acids long. The CDR3 loop reads CASSPPNSGVVKNIQYF. In DNA form, the CDR3 reads TGTGCCAGCAGTCCGCCTAATTCAGGGGTGGTTAAAAACATTCAGTACTTC.

The genes are TRBV21-1 and TRBJ2-1; the table calls TRBD1, which could not be checked here. TRBV21-1 is termed a pseudogene. The CDR3 consists of 15 residues. CDR3 sequence reads: CASSLRDRFWIEQFF. In nucleotides, the CDR3 is TGTGCCAGCAGCCTACGGGACAGGTTTTGGATTGAGCAGTTCTTC.

The rearrangement joins TRBV30 to TRBJ2-2; TRBD2 is a possible D gene (6 bases). The germline V gene encodes CDR1 GTSNPN and CDR2 SVGIG (reference sequence). Trimming took off 3 bases at V and 2 bases at J, with 13 bases between the two ends. The length of the CDR3 is 15 residues. The CDR3 DNA sequence: TGTGCCTGGAGAAGAGGGAGGCGAAACACCGGGGAGCTGTTTTTT. It is translated as CAWRRGRRNTGELFF.

V and J are TRBV4-1 and TRBJ1-2; no clear D gene. Trimming took 0 bases from V and 0 from J, leaving 14 bases between them. In germline, CDR1 is MGHRA, CDR2 YSYEKL. This CDR3 contains 17 residues. This chain's CDR3 is CASSQDSTAGANYGYTF. The DNA of the CDR3 is TGCGCCAGCAGCCAAGATTCAACGGCGGGAGCTAACTATGGCTACACCTTC.

The sample holds one count of this clone. The CDR3 loop reads CASSLNLAGGGNEQFF. Written as DNA, the CDR3 is TGTGCCAGCAGCTTAAATCTAGCGGGAGGAGGGAATGAGCAGTTCTTC. The V gene is TRBV7-9, the J gene TRBJ2-1, with 11 bases that match TRBD2. V trimming: 2 bases; J trimming: 7 bases; junction bases outside the gene matches: 7. The CDR3 spans 16 residues. CDR1 and CDR2 (germline): SEHNR, FQNEAQ (reference sequence).

CDR3 sequence: CASFRGGPGANVLTF. Here the CDR3 DNA reads TGTGCCAGCTTCCGGGGAGGCCCTGGGGCCAACGTCCTGACTTTC. The V gene is TRBV7-2, the J gene TRBJ2-6; possibly TRBD2 for D (6 bases). Trimming removed 8 bases at V and 2 bases at J, with 13 bases between. There are 15 residues in the CDR3. Germline CDR1 and CDR2: SGHTA and FQGNSA.

This chain links TRBV4-3 with TRBJ1-2; no clear D. The germline gives CDR1 LGHNA, CDR2 YSLEER. Trimming removed 0 bases from V and 7 bases from J, with 12 bases in between. The CDR3 extends over 14 amino acids. The CDR3 loop reads CASSQDGRAGGYTF. CDR3 bases: TGCGCCAGCAGCCAAGATGGGAGGGCGGGTGGCTACACCTTC.